These 9 T cell receptor beta chains share one sample of origin, sequenced in a study of T cells after yellow fever vaccination. TCRdb reprocessed the 5' RACE reads with MiXCR, giving one entry per CDR3 protein. In the table there are a few hundred thousand distinct CDR3 sequences, roughly 3.9% of which are singletons. Sequenced here: PBMCs, sampled 5 days after the yellow fever booster vaccination. The receptors originated from a man in his late teens or twenties who received the YFV17D yellow fever vaccine.

The table lists this clonotype with many counts. The chain carries TRBV10-3 and TRBJ2-3, with 7 bases that match TRBD2. J was trimmed by 4 bases and V by 6 bases; bases with no gene match: 7. The CDR3 extends over 14 amino acids. CDR1 is ENHRY and CDR2 is SYGVKD in the germline V gene. CDR3 nucleotide sequence: TGTGCCATCAGCCCAGGCGGGGGATCAGATACGCAGTATTTT. Protein product: CAISPGGGSDTQYF.

At least ten counts were recorded for this clonotype. This rearrangement joins TRBV5-1 to TRBJ1-1; TRBD1 is a possible D gene (5 bases). Germline CDR1 reads SGHRS; CDR2 reads YFSETQ. This CDR3 comprises 17 residues. Trimming pared 5 bases from V and 2 bases from J, leaving 22 bases between. CDR3 sequence (DNA): TGCGCCAGCAGTGGGGGGTCCAGCCGGGGCTATAACACTGAAGCTTTCTTT. Its translation is CASSGGSSRGYNTEAFF. Full variable domain (remainder filled in from reference TRBV5-1 and TRBJ1-1): KAGVTQTPRYLIKTRGQQVTLSCSPISGHRSVSWYQQTPGQGLQFLFEYFSETQRNKGNFPGRFSGRQFSNSRSEMNVSTLELGDSALYLCASSGGSSRGYNTEAFFGQGTRLTVV.

This clonotype was recorded a few times. The chain has TRBV20-1 and TRBJ1-1; the D is unclear. The CDR3 runs to 14 residues. The V and J ends lost 6 bases and 1 base respectively, with 15 bases between them. Germline V gene sequence: CDR1 DFQATT, CDR2 SNEGSKA (reference sequence). The DNA for the CDR3 is TGCAGTGCCGAGTCCCTACCCAAGAACACTGAAGCTTTCTTT. Its translation: CSAESLPKNTEAFF.

V usage is TRBV25-1 and J usage is TRBJ2-7, with 8 bases fitting TRBD1. This CDR3 is built from 12 residues. From germline, CDR1 is MGHDK and CDR2 SYGVNS. After removal of 6 bases from V and 6 bases from J, the junction contained 4 bases not matched to a gene. The CDR3, as DNA: TGTGCCAGCAGAAGACAGGGGAGCGAGCAGTACTTC. As protein: CASRRQGSEQYF.

This clonotype was recorded a few times. J is TRBJ2-3 and V is TRBV9, with TRBD2 matching 8 bases. Per the germline V gene, CDR1 is SGDLS and CDR2 is YYNGEE. The CDR3 is made up of 15 amino acids. Trimming cost V 0 bases and J 6 bases; bases outside gene matches: 6. The DNA for the CDR3 is TGTGCCAGCAGCGTAGGAAGCGGGGGCGAGGATACGCAGTATTTT. This translates into CASSVGSGGEDTQYF.

This clonotype was detected a few times. This chain uses TRBV20-1 with TRBJ2-1, with TRBD2 matching over 8 bases. This CDR3 spans 15 amino acids. The germline CDR1 and CDR2 sequences are DFQATT and SNEGSKA (reference sequence). Germline trimming cut 1 base from V and 5 bases from J; bases unmatched to any gene: 7. For the CDR3, the DNA is TGCAGTGCTAGAGCGGATGCGGGGGGCCACAATGAGCAGTTCTTC. Protein: CSARADAGGHNEQFF.

In its sample, this clonotype was seen a few times. The chain carries TRBV12-3 or TRBV12-4 and TRBJ1-2; TRBD1 agrees at 7 bases. Trimming at V came to 3 bases and at J to 2 bases, leaving 3 bases not matched to a gene. The CDR3 sequence is 14 residues long. CDR3 in amino acids: CASSFMTGNYGYTF. The CDR3 DNA reads TGTGCCAGCAGTTTTATGACAGGGAACTATGGCTACACCTTC.

CDR3 sequence reads: CASSLLPGQGASDTQYF. In DNA form, the CDR3 reads TGTGCCAGCAGCTTACTCCCAGGACAGGGGGCCTCAGATACGCAGTATTTT. The chain couples TRBV11-2 to TRBJ2-3, with 11 bases lining up with TRBD1. V shed 2 bases and J 4 bases; nucleotides not matched to a gene: 8. CDR1 and CDR2 (germline): SGHAT, FQNNGV. The CDR3 is 17 residues long.

This clonotype was counted a few times. The CDR3: CATSRDLIDLNSPLHF. In DNA form, the CDR3 reads TGTGCCACCAGCAGAGATCTCATCGACCTTAATTCACCCCTCCACTTT. This sequence joins TRBV15 and TRBJ1-6; D ambiguous. The germline V and J ends were trimmed by 0 bases and 6 bases, with 12 bases remaining between them. CDR1 is LNHNV and CDR2 is YYDKDF in the germline V gene (reference sequence). The CDR3 runs to 16 residues.